This record covers a single T cell receptor beta chain. The target antigen is unknown. Trimming took off 12 bases at V and 8 bases at J, with 18 bases between the two ends. CDR3 length: 12 residues. CDR1 and CDR2 from the germline V gene are KGHDR and SFDVKD. Libraries were prepared by immunoSEQ multiplex PCR; TCRdb keeps only in-frame clonotypes and omits some of them. Here the sample spans about 130,000 clones, about nine tenths being singletons. The entry originates in a study of T cell responses to AZD1222 COVID-19 vaccine. Whole-study results and caveats: Females made up more of the donors, who were largely white British, and clonal diversity may have come out too low. Once two AZD1222 doses were given, Spike-specific TCR breadth and depth went up. Seropositive AZD1222 recipients at baseline numbered only five to seven. Spike-wide coverage was observed for vaccine-associated CD4 TCRs, with dominant responses at 160-218 and 743-854.

The sequence came from an adult in good health. The source material was peripheral blood, sampled on day 0 of AZD1222 vaccination. The chain joins TRBV24-1 to TRBJ1-2; no clear D gene. In DNA form, the CDR3 reads TGTGCCGCCCAAGATGGGGATGGGGGCTACACCTTC. Encoded protein: CAAQDGDGGYTF.